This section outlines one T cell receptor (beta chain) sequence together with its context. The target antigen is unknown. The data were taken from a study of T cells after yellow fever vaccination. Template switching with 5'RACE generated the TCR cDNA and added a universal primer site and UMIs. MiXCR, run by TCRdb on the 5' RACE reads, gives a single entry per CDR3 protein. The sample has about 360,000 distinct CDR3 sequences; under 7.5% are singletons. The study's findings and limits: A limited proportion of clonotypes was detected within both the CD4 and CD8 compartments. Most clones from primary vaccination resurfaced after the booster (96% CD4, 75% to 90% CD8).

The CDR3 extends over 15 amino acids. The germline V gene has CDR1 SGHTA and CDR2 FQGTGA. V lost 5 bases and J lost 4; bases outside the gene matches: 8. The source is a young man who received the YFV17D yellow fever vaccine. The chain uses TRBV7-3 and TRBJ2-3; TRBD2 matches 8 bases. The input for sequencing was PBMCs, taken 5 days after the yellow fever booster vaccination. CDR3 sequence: CASSPGAGVSDTQYF. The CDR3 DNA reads TGTGCCAGCAGCCCCGGAGCGGGAGTCTCAGATACGCAGTATTTT.